One sample yielded the 2 T cell receptor beta chains listed below, sequenced in a study of siplizumab effects on memory and regulatory T cells. Data came from immunoSEQ multiplex PCR; TCRdb stores just in-frame clones and leaves some out. Of roughly 100,000 clones listed, more than 85% are singletons. Sequenced input: CD4+ T cells sorted from blood. Receptors were obtained from a human donor in good health.

The rearrangement links TRBV4-1 to TRBJ1-2; D uncertain. Trimming shortened V by 1 base and J by 8 bases, and 14 bases separated the two germline ends. The CDR3 runs 14 residues. The germline CDR1 and CDR2 sequences are MGHRA and YSYEKL. The CDR3 DNA is TGCGCCAGCAGCCAAGTAGAGGGTGTGGGCGGCTACACCTTC. Translating gives CASSQVEGVGGYTF.

The chain is built from TRBV5-6 and TRBJ2-1; D might be TRBD2 (5 bases). CDR1 and CDR2 from the germline V gene are SGHDT and YYEEEE. V was cut by 6 bases and J by 3 bases, with 13 bases left in between. The CDR3 runs to 14 residues. In DNA form, the CDR3 reads TGTGCCAGCAAGTTCTTTCGGGACTACAATGAGCAGTTCTTC. Encoded protein: CASKFFRDYNEQFF.